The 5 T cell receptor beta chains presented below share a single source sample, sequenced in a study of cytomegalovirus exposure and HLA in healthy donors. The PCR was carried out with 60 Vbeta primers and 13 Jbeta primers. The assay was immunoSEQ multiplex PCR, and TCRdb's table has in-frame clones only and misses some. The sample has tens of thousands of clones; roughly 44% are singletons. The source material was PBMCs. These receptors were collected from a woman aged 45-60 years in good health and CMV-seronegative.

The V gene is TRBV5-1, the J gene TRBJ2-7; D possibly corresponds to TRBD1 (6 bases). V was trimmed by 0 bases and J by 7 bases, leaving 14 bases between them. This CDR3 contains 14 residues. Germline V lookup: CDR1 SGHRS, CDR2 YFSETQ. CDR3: CASSLEQGIWEQYF. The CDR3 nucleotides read TGCGCCAGCAGCTTGGAGCAGGGGATCTGGGAGCAGTACTTC.

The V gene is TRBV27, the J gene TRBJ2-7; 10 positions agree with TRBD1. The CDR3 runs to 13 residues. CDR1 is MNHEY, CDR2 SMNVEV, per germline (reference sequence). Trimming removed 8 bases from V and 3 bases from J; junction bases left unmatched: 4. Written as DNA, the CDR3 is TGTGCCAGCCGGAGGACAGGGGGCTACGAGCAGTACTTC. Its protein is CASRRTGGYEQYF.

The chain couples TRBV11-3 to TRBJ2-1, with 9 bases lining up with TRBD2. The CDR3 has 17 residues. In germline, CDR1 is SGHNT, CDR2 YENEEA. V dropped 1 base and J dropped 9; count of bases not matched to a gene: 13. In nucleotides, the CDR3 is TGTGCCAGCAGCTTAGTCCAGACTAGCGGCCCTAGGGGTGAGCAGTTCTTC. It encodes CASSLVQTSGPRGEQFF. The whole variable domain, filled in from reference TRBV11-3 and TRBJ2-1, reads EAGVVQSPRYKIIEKKQPVAFWCNPISGHNTLYWYLQNLGQGPELLIRYENEEAVDDSQLPKDRFSAERLKGVDSTLKIQPAELGDSAVYLCASSLVQTSGPRGEQFFGPGTRLTVL.

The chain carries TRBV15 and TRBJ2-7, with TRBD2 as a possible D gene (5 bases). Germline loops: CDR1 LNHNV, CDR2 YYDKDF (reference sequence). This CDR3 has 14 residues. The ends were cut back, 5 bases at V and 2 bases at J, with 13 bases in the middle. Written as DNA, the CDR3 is TGTGCCACCAGCGATGATGAGGGTCCCTACGAGCAGTACTTC. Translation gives CATSDDEGPYEQYF. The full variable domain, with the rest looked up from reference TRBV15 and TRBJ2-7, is DAMVIQNPRYQVTQFGKPVTLSCSQTLNHNVMYWYQQKSSQAPKLLFHYYDKDFNNEADTPDNFQSRRPNTSFCFLDIRSPGLGDTAMYLCATSDDEGPYEQYFGPGTRLTVT.

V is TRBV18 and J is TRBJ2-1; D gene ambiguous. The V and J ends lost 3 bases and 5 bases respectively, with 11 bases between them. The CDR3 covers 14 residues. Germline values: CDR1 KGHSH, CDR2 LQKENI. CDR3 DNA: TGTGCCAGCTCACCCTTAGACTCGAACAATGAGCAGTTCTTC. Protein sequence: CASSPLDSNNEQFF.